The 16 T cell receptor beta chains in this list originate from one sample, sequenced in a study of cytomegalovirus exposure and HLA in healthy donors. This table comes from immunoSEQ multiplex PCR, and its TCRdb copy is limited to in-frame clones, with some not included. In the table there are about 220,000 clones, roughly 89% of which are singletons. The sequenced sample was PBMCs. The receptors were sampled from a man aged 18 to 35 in good health and CMV-seronegative.

V and J are TRBV5-1 and TRBJ1-4; perhaps TRBD1 as D (6 bases). V lost 3 bases to trimming and J lost 7 bases, with 16 bases between them. Germline CDR1 reads SGHRS; CDR2 reads YFSETQ. The CDR3 extends over 15 amino acids. CDR3 residues: CASSSGTGFGEKLFF. CDR3 in DNA: TGCGCCAGCAGCTCGGGTACAGGGTTCGGTGAAAAACTGTTTTTT.

The chain carries TRBV4-3 and TRBJ1-2, with 7 bases that match TRBD1. The CDR3 is made up of 14 amino acids. Looked up from germline, CDR1 is LGHNA and CDR2 is YSLEER. Trimming at V came to 3 bases and at J to 2 bases, leaving 3 bases not matched to a gene. Written as DNA, the CDR3 is TGCGCCAGCAGCCATCCGGGACAGAACTATGGCTACACCTTC. Translating it yields CASSHPGQNYGYTF.

The CDR3 DNA reads TGTGCCAGTTGTGACACGAATTATCAGCCCCAGCATTTT. Protein sequence: CASCDTNYQPQHF. The chain has TRBV19 and TRBJ1-5; no clear D. Germline V gene data show CDR1 as LNHDA and CDR2 as SQIVND (reference sequence). This CDR3 spans 13 amino acids. V lost 8 bases to trimming and J lost 5 bases, with 13 bases between them.

The chain uses TRBV6-1 and TRBJ2-5, with 8 positions matching TRBD1. The CDR3 runs to 14 residues. The trim removed 6 bases at V and 4 bases at J, leaving 7 bases unmatched. CDR1 MNHNS and CDR2 SASEGT come from the germline V gene. DNA for the CDR3: TGTGCCAGCAGCCACACCGGGACAGGAGAGACCCAGTACTTC. It yields the protein CASSHTGTGETQYF.

The chain combines TRBV6-6 with TRBJ2-1; 10 positions match TRBD2. CDR3 size: 13 residues. From germline, CDR1 is MNHNY and CDR2 SVGAGI (reference sequence). V lost 4 bases to trimming and J lost 7 bases; unmatched junction nucleotides: 1. The CDR3 spells CASSWTSGNEQFF. The CDR3 bases are TGTGCCAGCAGTTGGACTAGCGGAAATGAGCAGTTCTTC.

The chain is built from TRBV27 and TRBJ2-7, with TRBD2 identical over 7 bases. Germline V gene lookup returns CDR1 MNHEY and CDR2 SMNVEV (reference sequence). This CDR3 is 15 amino acids long. V shed 7 bases, J shed 0 bases, and the junction held 9 bases outside the gene matches. The CDR3 DNA is TGTGCCAGCACTCCGAACGGGGGGAGCTCCTACGAGCAGTACTTC. As protein: CASTPNGGSSYEQYF.

This clone was found once. The J gene is TRBJ1-2, the V gene TRBV28; TRBD1 matches 7 bases. Germline CDR1 MDHEN, CDR2 SYDVKM. This CDR3 contains 18 residues. V was clipped by 6 bases and J by 1 base; unmatched bases: 17. CDR3 DNA: TGTGCCAGCAGCCGTACAGGGGCCACACGTCTCTTTAACTATGGCTACACCTTC. Residues: CASSRTGATRLFNYGYTF.

The chain employs TRBV4-1 and TRBJ1-2, with D maybe TRBD1 (6 bases). Looked up from germline, CDR1 is MGHRA and CDR2 is YSYEKL. V was trimmed by 9 bases and J by 4 bases, leaving 18 bases between them. The CDR3 spans 14 residues. Written as DNA, the CDR3 is TGCGCCAGTGGAACAGGGAGCAGAATCTATGGCTACACCTTC. This gives the protein CASGTGSRIYGYTF.

The chain recombines TRBV19 with TRBJ2-5; no definite D call. Deletions cut 4 bases from V and 5 bases from J, with 5 bases between. This CDR3 is built from 11 residues. From germline, CDR1 is LNHDA and CDR2 SQIVND (reference sequence). CDR3 in amino acids: CASSTGETQYF. DNA of the CDR3: TGTGCCAGTAGTACCGGGGAGACCCAGTACTTC.

The rearrangement joins TRBV6-5 to TRBJ2-7, with D possibly being TRBD1 (6 bases). Germline V gives CDR1 MNHEY, CDR2 SVGAGI. With 5 bases removed from V and 2 bases from J, the gap between germline ends came to 13 bases. This CDR3 contains 14 residues. The CDR3 reads CASSRRQATYEQYF. For the CDR3, the DNA is TGTGCCAGCAGTCGTCGACAGGCAACCTACGAGCAGTACTTC.

The gene calls are TRBV30 and TRBJ2-1, with 7 nucleotides matching TRBD1. CDR1 is GTSNPN, CDR2 SVGIG, per germline (reference sequence). The CDR3 is 14 amino acids. Trimming cost V 2 bases and J 5 bases; bases outside gene matches: 6. The CDR3 coding sequence is TGTGCCTGGAGTCTCAAGGGGGCCGACAATGAGCAGTTCTTC. Translation: CAWSLKGADNEQFF.

The gene calls are TRBV28 and TRBJ1-2; perhaps TRBD1 as D (6 bases). Trimming took 4 bases from V and 4 from J, leaving 10 bases between them. Germline V lookup: CDR1 MDHEN, CDR2 SYDVKM. The CDR3 extends over 13 amino acids. The CDR3 is CASSSRGVYGYTF. CDR3 bases: TGTGCCAGCAGTTCCAGGGGAGTCTATGGCTACACCTTC.

This clone has only a few counts. The chain links TRBV11-2 to TRBJ1-2; D gene unclear. Trimming pared 0 bases from V and 2 bases from J, leaving 4 bases between. The CDR3 is made up of 13 amino acids. Per germline, CDR1 SGHAT and CDR2 FQNNGV. CDR3 bases: TGTGCCAGCAGCTTAGAGAGGAACTATGGCTACACCTTC. Translated, it gives CASSLERNYGYTF.

This clone was counted once. The chain recombines TRBV4-1 with TRBJ2-1, with 9 nucleotides matching TRBD1. From germline, CDR1 is MGHRA and CDR2 YSYEKL. The J segment lost 7 bases and the V segment lost 6 bases, leaving 4 bases of the junction unmatched. The CDR3 runs 13 residues. CDR3 sequence: CASRRTGENEQFF. The CDR3 DNA reads as TGCGCCAGCAGACGGACAGGGGAGAATGAGCAGTTCTTC.

The chain couples TRBV7-9 to TRBJ2-2; D not resolved. Per germline, CDR1 SEHNR and CDR2 FQNEAQ (reference sequence). This CDR3 region has 18 residues. The ends were cut back, 0 bases at V and 0 bases at J, with 14 bases in the middle. DNA of the CDR3: TGTGCCAGCAGCTTAGCTGGTTTCTATTACGCGAACACCGGGGAGCTGTTTTTT. Protein product: CASSLAGFYYANTGELFF.

V usage is TRBV5-1 and J usage is TRBJ2-7, with 11 bases fitting TRBD2. Germline-derived CDR1 and CDR2 are SGHRS and YFSETQ. CDR3 length equals 16 residues. The ends lost 0 bases at V and 6 bases at J; junction bases unmatched: 8. The CDR3 loop is CASSLGSGRALGEQYF. In DNA form, the CDR3 reads TGCGCCAGCAGCTTGGGTAGCGGGAGGGCCCTTGGCGAGCAGTACTTC. Using reference TRBV5-1 and TRBJ2-7 for the parts outside the CDR3, the full variable domain is KAGVTQTPRYLIKTRGQQVTLSCSPISGHRSVSWYQQTPGQGLQFLFEYFSETQRNKGNFPGRFSGRQFSNSRSEMNVSTLELGDSALYLCASSLGSGRALGEQYFGPGTRLTVT.